This TCR beta chain was sequenced for a study of PD-L1 blockade in urothelial cancer. Sample time point: pretreatment peripheral blood. Sequencing was performed with immunoSEQ multiplex PCR; in TCRdb, only in-frame clones are kept and a portion is missing. The sample lists tens of thousands of clones, 85% occurring once. There are 13 residues in the CDR3. Germline-derived CDR1 and CDR2 are ENHRY and SYGVKD. The trim removed 11 bases at V and 5 bases at J, leaving 6 bases unmatched. Sample: PBMCs, taken around atezolizumab (anti-PD-L1) treatment. The TCR was taken from a man aged 60-69 years with urothelial cancer. The rearrangement joins TRBV10-3 to TRBJ2-3; 11 bases align to TRBD2. Written as DNA, the CDR3 is TGTGCCGCGCATAGCGGGAGGGGAGATACGCAGTATTTT. Encoded protein: CAAHSGRGDTQYF.